The source of this T cell receptor (beta chain) is a study of naive and memory T cell subsets. The V gene's germline CDR1 is SGHRS and CDR2 YFSETQ. Trimming took off 3 bases at V and 3 bases at J, with 20 bases between the two ends. This CDR3 region has 17 residues. The SP2 primer and nested alpha and beta constant region primers amplified ligated cDNA in four rounds. Reverse transcription of blood and skin TCR RNA was primed at alpha and beta constant regions. Each CDR3 protein is one row after TCRdb ran MiXCR on the 5' RACE reads. The data contain some 60,000 distinct CDR3 sequences, around 8% of them singletons. TCR cDNA received a 3' ligated oligonucleotide that carried a UMI. Whole blood, 2.5 to 3 ml, came from adult healthy volunteers. Reverse transcription used DNase-treated unsorted total RNA, aiming for roughly 1 to 1000 ng.

This chain uses TRBV5-1 with TRBJ2-3; the D gene is possibly TRBD2 (6 bases). This TCR was sampled from a female donor in good health. The CDR3, as DNA: TGCGCCAGCAGCTGGGGGTTGGGTAGCGGAGGAACAGATACGCAGTATTTT. This translates into CASSWGLGSGGTDTQYF.